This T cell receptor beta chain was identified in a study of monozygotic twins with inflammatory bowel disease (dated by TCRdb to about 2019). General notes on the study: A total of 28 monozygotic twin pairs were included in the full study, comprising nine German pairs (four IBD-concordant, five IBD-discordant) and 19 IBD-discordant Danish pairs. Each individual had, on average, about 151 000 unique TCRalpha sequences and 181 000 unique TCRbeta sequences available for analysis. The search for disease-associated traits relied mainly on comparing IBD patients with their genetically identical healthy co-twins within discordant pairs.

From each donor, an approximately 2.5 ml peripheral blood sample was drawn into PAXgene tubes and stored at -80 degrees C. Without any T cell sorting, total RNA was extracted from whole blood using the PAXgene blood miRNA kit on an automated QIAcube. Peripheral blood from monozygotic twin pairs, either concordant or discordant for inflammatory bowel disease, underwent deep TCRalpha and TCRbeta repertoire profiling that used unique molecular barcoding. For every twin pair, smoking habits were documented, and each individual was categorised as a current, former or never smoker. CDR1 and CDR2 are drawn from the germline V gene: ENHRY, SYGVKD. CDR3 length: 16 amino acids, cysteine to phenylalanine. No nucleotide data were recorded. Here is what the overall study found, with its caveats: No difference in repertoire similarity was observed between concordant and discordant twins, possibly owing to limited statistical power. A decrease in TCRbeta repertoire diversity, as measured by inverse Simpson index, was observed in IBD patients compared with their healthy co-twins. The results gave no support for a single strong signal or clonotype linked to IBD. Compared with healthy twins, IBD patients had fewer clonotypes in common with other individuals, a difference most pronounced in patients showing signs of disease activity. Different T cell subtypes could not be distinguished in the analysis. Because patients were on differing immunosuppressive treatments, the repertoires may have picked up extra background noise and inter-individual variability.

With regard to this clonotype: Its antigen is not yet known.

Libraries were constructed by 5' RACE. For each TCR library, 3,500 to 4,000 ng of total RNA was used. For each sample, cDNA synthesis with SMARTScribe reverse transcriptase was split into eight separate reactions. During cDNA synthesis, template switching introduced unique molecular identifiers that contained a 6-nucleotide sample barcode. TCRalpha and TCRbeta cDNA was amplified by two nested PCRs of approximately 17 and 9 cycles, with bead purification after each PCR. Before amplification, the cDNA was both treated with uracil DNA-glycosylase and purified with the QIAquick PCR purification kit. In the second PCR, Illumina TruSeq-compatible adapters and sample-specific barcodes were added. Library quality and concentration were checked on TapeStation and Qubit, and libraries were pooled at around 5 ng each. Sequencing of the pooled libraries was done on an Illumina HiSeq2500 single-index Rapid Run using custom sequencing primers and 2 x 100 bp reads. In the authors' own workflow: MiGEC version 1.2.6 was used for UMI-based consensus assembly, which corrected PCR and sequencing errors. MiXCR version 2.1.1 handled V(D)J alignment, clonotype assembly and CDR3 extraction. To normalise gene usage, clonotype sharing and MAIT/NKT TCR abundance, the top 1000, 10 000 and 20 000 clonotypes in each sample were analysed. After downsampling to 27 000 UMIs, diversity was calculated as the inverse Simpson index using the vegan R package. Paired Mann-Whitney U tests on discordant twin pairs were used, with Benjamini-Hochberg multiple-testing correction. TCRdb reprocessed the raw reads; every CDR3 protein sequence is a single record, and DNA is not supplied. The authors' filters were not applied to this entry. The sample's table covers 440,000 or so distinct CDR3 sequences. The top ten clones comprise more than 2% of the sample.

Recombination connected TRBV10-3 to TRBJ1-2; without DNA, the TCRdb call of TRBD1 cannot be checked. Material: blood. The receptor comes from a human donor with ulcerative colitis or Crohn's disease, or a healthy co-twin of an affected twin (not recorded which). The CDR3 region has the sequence CAISTGFGQGGHGYTF.